This TCR beta chain was profiled in a study of cytomegalovirus exposure and HLA in healthy donors. Study-level information: A previous analysis identified 117 million unique TCR beta sequences derived from around 180 million T cells.

The V gene's germline CDR1 is SGHAT and CDR2 FQNNGV. CDR3 length: 19 amino acids. The V and J ends lost 4 bases and 0 bases respectively, with 24 bases between them. The PCR contained 60 Vbeta and 13 Jbeta primers. Sequencing used immunoSEQ multiplex PCR; TCRdb keeps in-frame clones, though not all of them. This sample has more than 90,000 clones, with roughly 80% found just once. Though probably carrying unrecorded immune exposures, donors were nominally healthy at sampling. This chain uses TRBV11-2 with TRBJ1-2; D may be TRBD1 (6 bases). Sequencing was performed on PBMCs. The clonotype originates from a woman aged 55-70 years in good health and CMV-seronegative. In nucleotides, the CDR3 is TGTGCCAGCAGCTCTCCCCTGAGACAGGATGTTGGACCTAACTATGGCTACACCTTC. Amino acid sequence: CASSSPLRQDVGPNYGYTF. The whole variable domain, remainder taken from reference TRBV11-2 and TRBJ1-2, is EAGVAQSPRYKIIEKRQSVAFWCNPISGHATLYWYQQILGQGPKLLIQFQNNGVVDDSQLPKDRFSAERLKGVDSTLKIQPAKLEDSAVYLCASSSPLRQDVGPNYGYTFGSGTRLTVV.